These T cell receptor beta chains were read from a single sample in a study of identical twins. Via MiXCR, TCRdb re-called the 5' RACE reads, giving one row per CDR3 protein. The sample holds 550,000 to 700,000 distinct CDR3 sequences, roughly 9.9% seen once. These data are also associated with another study on yellow fever vaccine responses in identical twins.

The sequencing input was PBMCs. The receptor source for this set is a woman between 18 and 29 years old in good health. Both conserved end residues are part of each CDR3. D genes are given only for firm matches. The listing skips clone size in some rows; elsewhere it reads once, few, many or a size class.

TRBV12-3/TRBV12-4,.,many,TRBJ2-7,TGTGCCAGCAGTTTAGCGGGATTCTACGAGCAGTACTTC,CASSLAGFYEQYF
TRBV7-2,.,.,TRBJ2-1,TGTGCCAGCGAGACGGCAGGGGGGCGGTATGAGCAGTTCTTC,CASETAGGRYEQFF
TRBV12-3/TRBV12-4,.,.,TRBJ2-7,TGTGCCAGCAGTGCCCCCGGGACCAAGAGATACGAGCAGTACTTC,CASSAPGTKRYEQYF
TRBV6-1,TRBD2,many,TRBJ2-7,TGTGCCAGCACACTTTCCATACTAGCGCGAAACTCCTACGAGCAGTACTTC,CASTLSILARNSYEQYF
TRBV6-6,.,few,TRBJ1-4,TGTGCCAGCAGTCAAATGGAAAAACTGTTTTTT,CASSQMEKLFF
TRBV28,.,.,TRBJ2-1,TGTGCCAGCAGCCTAAGTCATCTTCTCGGAGAGCAGTTCTTC,CASSLSHLLGEQFF
TRBV2,TRBD2,.,TRBJ2-1,TGTGCCAGCACCGGGACTAGTGCCAATGAGCAGTTCTTC,CASTGTSANEQFF
TRBV5-1,.,many,TRBJ1-1,TGCGCCAGCAGCTTCTCTGGGGCAGGGAACACTGAAGCTTTCTTT,CASSFSGAGNTEAFF
TRBV3-1,TRBD2,many,TRBJ2-7,TGTGCCAGCAGCCAAGATTCTAGCGGGGACTACGAGCAGTACTTC,CASSQDSSGDYEQYF
TRBV20-1,TRBD2,.,TRBJ2-3,TGCAGTGCTGACATCCGCGGGGGGCATTCAGATACGCAGTATTTT,CSADIRGGHSDTQYF
TRBV10-2,.,many,TRBJ1-2,TGCGCCAGCAGTGAGGATTTCGGACGTTCTAACTATGGCTACACCTTC,CASSEDFGRSNYGYTF
TRBV5-1,.,many,TRBJ2-1,TGCGCCAGCAGCCTACCCCGGGACGGGGCGTACAATGAGCAGTTCTTC,CASSLPRDGAYNEQFF
TRBV7-2,TRBD2,many,TRBJ2-3,TGTGCCAGCAGCCCCCTGGGTCCGGGGGGACTCACAGATACGCAGTATTTT,CASSPLGPGGLTDTQYF
TRBV20-1,.,.,TRBJ1-1,TGCAGTGCTTTCCAAATGAACACTGAAGCTTTCTTT,CSAFQMNTEAFF
TRBV19,TRBD2,few,TRBJ2-7,TGTGCCAGTACCTCAACTAGCGGTTACGAGCAGTACTTC,CASTSTSGYEQYF
TRBV6-2/TRBV6-3,.,many,TRBJ2-1,TGTGCCAGCAGTGCTAGCTGGTACTACAATGAGCAGTTCTTC,CASSASWYYNEQFF
TRBV3-1,.,many,TRBJ2-3,TGTGCCAGCAGCCAAGGGCCAGATACGCAGTATTTT,CASSQGPDTQYF
TRBV3-1,.,few,TRBJ2-7,TGTGCCAGCAGCCAAGGGGGTCAAGGGACCTACGAGCAGTACTTC,CASSQGGQGTYEQYF
TRBV7-8,.,few,TRBJ2-3,TGTGCCAGCAGCACCCGGGACCACCATACGCAGTATTTT,CASSTRDHHTQYF
TRBV5-1,.,.,TRBJ2-1,TGCGCCAGCAGCTTCGGTACAACCTACAATGAGCAGTTCTTC,CASSFGTTYNEQFF
TRBV29-1,.,few,TRBJ2-1,TGCAGCGTTCAGGGCCAGTTCCGGGAAAAGTCCTACAATGAGCAGTTCTTC,CSVQGQFREKSYNEQFF
TRBV7-3,.,.,TRBJ2-7,TGTGCCAGCAGCTTAACAGGGCGGGACGAGCAGTACTTC,CASSLTGRDEQYF
TRBV3-1,TRBD2,.,TRBJ2-3,TGTGCCAGCAGCCAACCGGGACTAGCGTCCACAGATACGCAGTATTTT,CASSQPGLASTDTQYF
TRBV10-3,.,.,TRBJ2-1,TGTGCCATCAGGGCACTTGGGGGTGAGGTCTTCGACAATGAGCAGTTCTTC,CAIRALGGEVFDNEQFF
TRBV6-1,TRBD1,.,TRBJ1-1,TGTGCCAGCAGTGAATATCTTATTTCGACAGGGCTAACTTCTGAAGCTTTCTTT,CASSEYLISTGLTSEAFF
TRBV7-8,TRBD1,few,TRBJ2-2,TGTGCCAGCAGCTTAGCACAGGGGCTTAACACCGGGGAGCTGTTTTTT,CASSLAQGLNTGELFF
TRBV7-3,.,.,TRBJ2-1,TGTGCCAGCAGCTTTCAAGTGGGTGGCCATGAGCAGTTCTTC,CASSFQVGGHEQFF
TRBV7-2,TRBD1,few,TRBJ2-2,TGTGCCAGCAGCTTACAGGGGGCGGACACCGGGGAGCTGTTTTTT,CASSLQGADTGELFF
TRBV7-2,.,few,TRBJ1-6,TGTGCCAGCAGCCTGGTACAGGGCCCGACCTCACCCCTCCACTTT,CASSLVQGPTSPLHF
TRBV28,.,few,TRBJ2-7,TGTGCCAGCAGTTTAAGTCTGAACCAGGTGGGGCAGTACTTC,CASSLSLNQVGQYF
TRBV11-1,TRBD1,few,TRBJ2-2,TGTGCCAGCAGCTTTAACAGGGGGCATGCCACCGGGGAGCTGTTTTTT,CASSFNRGHATGELFF
TRBV6-2/TRBV6-3,.,.,TRBJ2-1,TGTGCCAGCAGTTACGCTTGGGGGGAGCAGTTCTTC,CASSYAWGEQFF
TRBV12-3/TRBV12-4,.,many,TRBJ2-2,TGTGCCAGCAGAAGACAGAGGGTGAACACCGGGGAGCTGTTTTTT,CASRRQRVNTGELFF
TRBV3-1,TRBD1,.,TRBJ1-2,TGTGCCAGCAGCCACTGGGACAGGGACTATGGCTACACCTTC,CASSHWDRDYGYTF
TRBV5-1,TRBD1,.,TRBJ2-1,TGCGCCAGCAGCTCGGGACAGGGGGACTACAATGAGCAGTTCTTC,CASSSGQGDYNEQFF
TRBV6-1,.,few,TRBJ2-6,TGTGCCACTATAGGGGGGGCTGGGGCCAACGTCCTGACTTTC,CATIGGAGANVLTF
TRBV5-1,.,many,TRBJ2-3,TGCGCCAGCAGCTTGGGAGCGGAGACTAGCACAGATACGCAGTATTTT,CASSLGAETSTDTQYF
TRBV12-3/TRBV12-4,.,few,TRBJ2-3,TGTGCCAGCAGTTTCCGCACGGGAGTTGCAGATACGCAGTATTTT,CASSFRTGVADTQYF
TRBV6-2/TRBV6-3,.,once,TRBJ2-5,TGTGCCAGCAGTCCAGCGGTCCTCCAAGAGACCCAGTACTTC,CASSPAVLQETQYF
TRBV30,TRBD2,.,TRBJ2-1,TGTGCCTGGAGCAACCCACGGACTAGCGGGAGGGCCGGCAGTGAGCAGTTCTTC,CAWSNPRTSGRAGSEQFF
TRBV11-2,TRBD2,.,TRBJ2-1,TGTGCCAGCAGCCGTCTAGCGGGAGTCGGAGTGGGGAACAATGAGCAGTTCTTC,CASSRLAGVGVGNNEQFF
TRBV24-1,TRBD2,many,TRBJ2-1,TGTGCCACCAGCCGCCTCGCTAGCGGGGGGACTCGCAATGAGCAGTTCTTC,CATSRLASGGTRNEQFF
TRBV7-9,.,few,TRBJ2-2,TGTGCCAGCAGCTTAAGTGCTAGTTCCGGGGAGCTGTTTTTT,CASSLSASSGELFF
TRBV5-1,.,.,TRBJ2-1,TGCGCCAGCAGCCCGTGGTCCCAAGACGCGCAGTTCTTC,CASSPWSQDAQFF
TRBV20-1,.,many,TRBJ2-7,TGCAGTGCCCCCCCCGGAGGCCTCTACGAGCAGTACTTC,CSAPPGGLYEQYF
TRBV30,TRBD2,.,TRBJ2-7,TGTGCCTGGACTAGCGGGACCTCCTACGAGCAGTACTTC,CAWTSGTSYEQYF
TRBV18,.,.,TRBJ1-5,TGTGCCAGCTCACCACTCGACAGTCGGATTAATCAGCCCCAGCATTTT,CASSPLDSRINQPQHF
TRBV28,.,few,TRBJ2-1,TGTGCCAGCAACATGGACATTTACAATGAGCAGTTCTTC,CASNMDIYNEQFF
TRBV5-1,TRBD1,few,TRBJ2-7,TGCGCCAGCAGCTTGGAGGCCGGACAGGGGGCTTGGGAGCAGTACTTC,CASSLEAGQGAWEQYF
TRBV28,TRBD2,.,TRBJ2-3,TGTGCCAGCCGCCCCTTTTTTAGTTGGCGGGGGACCACAGATACGCAGTATTTT,CASRPFFSWRGTTDTQYF